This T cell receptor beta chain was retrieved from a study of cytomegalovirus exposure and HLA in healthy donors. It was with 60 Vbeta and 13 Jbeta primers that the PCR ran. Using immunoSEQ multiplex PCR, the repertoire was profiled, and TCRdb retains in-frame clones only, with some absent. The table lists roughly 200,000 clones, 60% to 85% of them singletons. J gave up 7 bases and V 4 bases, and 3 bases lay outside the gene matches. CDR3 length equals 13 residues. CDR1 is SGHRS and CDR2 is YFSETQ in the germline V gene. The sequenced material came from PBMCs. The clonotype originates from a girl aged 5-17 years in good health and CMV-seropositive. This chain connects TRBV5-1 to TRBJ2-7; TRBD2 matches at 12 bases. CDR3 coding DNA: TGCGCCAGCAGCCCCGGGACTAGCGGGGAGCAGTACTTC. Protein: CASSPGTSGEQYF.